This record concerns one T cell receptor beta chain sequence. This clone's antigen is unknown. Nothing much larger sits one base from this clone, and base qualities are not available. Enrolling through a virtual design, the prospective study's participants ranged in age from roughly 18 to 95 years and lived across more than 20 United States geographic areas. In the prospective study, cohorts were assigned on the basis of participant-reported clinical history obtained from a screening survey and a study questionnaire. For ImmuneRACE Cohort 3, a participant was defined as recovered based on two consecutive negative NP/OP PCR tests, clearance by a healthcare professional, or resolution of symptoms. Each participant in the prospective study had whole blood, serum and a nasopharyngeal or oropharyngeal swab collected by mobile phlebotomists. Prospective study participants could optionally give additional blood draws and questionnaires over an approximately two-month period. Blood samples from the prospective study were shipped frozen or at room temperature prior to DNA extraction.

The data stem from a study of blood T cell repertoires in COVID-19 (dated by TCRdb to the early 2020s). At the level of the whole study: Samples covering the acute and convalescent phases of COVID-19 were provided by collaborators in the United States, Italy and Spain. The material from the prospective study consisted of cDNA or gDNA derived from T cells, B-cell-depleted T cells, or PBMCs. Subjects who had been exposed to COVID-19, were actively infected with it, or had recovered from it provided the deeply sampled blood TCRbeta repertoires that made up the dataset. The repertoires were released in a freely available public database intended as a resource for research on the immune response to SARS-CoV-2. The samples were drawn from the first 160 participants of the ongoing ImmuneRACE study and from 1,200 or so subjects provided by 6 global collaborators. Nearly every sample came with metadata listing a de-identified subject ID, COVID-19 status, age in years and sex. HLA class I and class II types, where available, came from metadata supplied by the sample provider rather than from assay-based typing. General study outcomes and caveats: The quantity of clinical and demographic metadata differed by source and by participant and was supplied without curation.

V and J are trimmed by 1 base and 1 base, and the gene matches miss 1 base of the junction. Its CDR3 holds 15 amino acids, cysteine through phenylalanine. The kept DNA is CDR3 alone, 45 bases in frame from the first base. The germline V gene yields SGHRS for CDR1 and YFSETQ for CDR2. The immunoSEQ Assay, a bias-controlled multiplex PCR, was used to amplify TCRbeta CDR3 regions from genomic DNA. In the source study's methods: Nucleated cell counts per sample were estimated from amplification of reference gene primers within the assay. To quantify the absolute abundance of each unique TCRbeta CDR3 rearrangement, sequence reads were collapsed and filtered. For each sample, productive Simpson clonality was calculated as the square root of Simpson's diversity index across productive rearrangements. TCRdb carries this immuneACCESS record with in-frame sequences only. Its versions omit some clonotypes, under half of them owing to an unresolved V gene in the studies checked, with the rest unexplained. That table furnishes V, J and clone size, whereas the DNA furnished D and trimming. This sample holds a few hundred thousand clones; about 85% were observed only once. Roughly 8% of the sample is held by the ten biggest clonotypes.

This sequence was found in a woman in her fifties or sixties who had recovered from COVID-19. The chain was built from TRBV5-1 and TRBJ1-3, and 8 bases in between align with TRBD1. Sequencing was carried out using PBMCs or T cells enriched from blood (not recorded which). This receptor has the CDR3 CASSLQGASGNTIYF. The DNA sequence is given as TGCGCCAGCAGCTTGCAGGGGGCGTCTGGAAACACCATATATTTT.